A single sample gave rise to the 30 T cell receptor beta chains below, sequenced in a study of breast tumors, draining lymph nodes, adjacent tissues. TCRdb analysed the multiplex PCR reads with MiXCR anew, one entry per CDR3 protein. The sample records about 20,000 distinct CDR3 sequences, 43% being singletons. Sequencing was done on a sample of breast tumor tissue. These receptors all stem from a female donor with breast cancer. Some clones in this sample may be carry-over from other donors' samples.

This clonotype has more than one count but fewer than ten. This chain joins TRBV5-1 and TRBJ1-5, with 7 bases lining up with TRBD1. CDR1 is SGHRS and CDR2 is YFSETQ in the germline V gene. CDR3 size: 13 residues. J gave up 4 bases and V 5 bases, and 3 bases lay outside the gene matches. Written as DNA, the CDR3 is TGCGCCAGCAGGGGGACAGTTAATCAGCCCCAGCATTTT. This codes for CASRGTVNQPQHF.

Ten or more counts support this clonotype. The genes are TRBV14 and TRBJ1-2; no definite D call. This CDR3 contains 13 residues. Trimming cost V 6 bases and J 3 bases, with 11 bases left between them. Germline CDR1 is SGHDN and CDR2 is FVKESK. The chain's CDR3 is CASSSQSYYGYTF. The CDR3 DNA reads TGTGCCAGCAGTTCACAGAGTTACTATGGCTACACCTTC. The whole variable domain, remainder taken from reference TRBV14 and TRBJ1-2, is EAGVTQFPSHSVIEKGQTVTLRCDPISGHDNLYWYRRVMGKEIKFLLHFVKESKQDESGMPNNRFLAERTGGTYSTLKVQPAELEDSGVYFCASSSQSYYGYTFGSGTRLTVV.

As for this clonotype: Sequence at one end of the junction differs from germline and may be a read error. This chain links TRBV11-1 with TRBJ2-2; D uncertain. The CDR3 sequence is 16 residues long. The germline V gene has CDR1 SGHAT and CDR2 FQDESV (reference sequence). The CDR3: CASSFDGRRNTGELFF. In nucleotides, the CDR3 is TGTGCCAGTAGCTTTGATGGGCGTAGGAACACCGGGGAGCTGTTTTTT. Together with reference TRBV11-1 and TRBJ2-2, the CDR3 gives the full variable domain: EAEVAQSPRYKITEKSQAVAFWCDPISGHATLYWYRQILGQGPELLVQFQDESVVDDSQLPKDRFSAERLKGVDSTLKIQPAELGDSAMYLCASSFDGRRNTGELFFGEGSRLTVL.

Ten or more counts support this clonotype. The chain has TRBV7-3 and TRBJ2-1, with D hard to call. This CDR3 has 13 residues. Germline lookup yields CDR1 SGHTA and CDR2 FQGTGA. Trimming shortened V by 0 bases and J by 9 bases, and 9 bases separated the two germline ends. Written as DNA, the CDR3 is TGTGCCAGCAGCTTAACGGTCGAGTCTGAGCAGTTCTTC. Translating it yields CASSLTVESEQFF.

This clonotype was seen ten or more times. A read error is possible here, since a much larger clone lies one base away. The rearrangement uses TRBV9 and TRBJ1-2; weak D call: TRBD1 (5 bases). This CDR3 region has 15 residues. Per germline, CDR1 SGDLS and CDR2 YYNGEE. CDR3 nucleotide sequence: TGTGCCAGCAGCGTAGTGGACACCCCGCGGTATGGCTCCACCTTC. Protein sequence: CASSVVDTPRYGSTF. The full variable domain, with the rest looked up from reference TRBV9 and TRBJ1-2, is DSGVTQTPKHLITATGQRVTLRCSPRSGDLSVYWYQQSLDQGLQFLIQYYNGEERAKGNILERFSAQQFPDLHSELNLSSLELGDSALYFCASSVVDTPRYGSTFGSGTRLTVV.

For this clonotype: With a much larger clone just one base away, this may be a read error. The chain joins TRBV5-4 to TRBJ1-4; a weak D match, TRBD1 (6 bases). The CDR3 covers 15 residues. With 4 bases removed from V and 4 bases from J, the gap between germline ends came to 14 bases. Germline V gene data show CDR1 as SGHNT and CDR2 as YYREEE (reference sequence). CDR3 sequence reads: CASSENRALNEKLFF. CDR3 sequence (DNA): TGTGCCAGCAGCGAAAACAGGGCCCTTAATGAAAAACTGTTTTTT.

This clonotype was counted at least ten times. The gene calls are TRBV18 and TRBJ2-3; possible D gene TRBD2, 6 bases. CDR3 length equals 15 residues. Per the germline V gene, CDR1 is KGHSH and CDR2 is LQKENI. Between the trimmed V and J ends, which lost 2 bases and 8 bases, there was a span of 17 bases. The CDR3 DNA reads TGTGCCAGCTCACCAGGGGACTCCGGTATCGGTACGCAGTATTTT. Amino acid sequence: CASSPGDSGIGTQYF.

This clonotype was observed many times. CDR3 region: CASSPSQPFTDTQYF. The CDR3 DNA is TGTGCCAGCAGCCCATCGCAGCCCTTCACAGATACGCAGTATTTT. The chain combines TRBV7-6 with TRBJ2-3; D gene ambiguous. The CDR3 has 15 amino acids. The germline CDR1 and CDR2 sequences are SGHVS and FNYEAQ. V lost 5 bases and J lost 2, with 14 bases in between.

This clonotype was seen ten or more times. The chain links TRBV11-3 to TRBJ2-1; no clear D gene. This CDR3 region has 14 residues. Looked up from germline, CDR1 is SGHNT and CDR2 is YENEEA. V gave up 5 bases and J gave up 2 bases, with 10 bases separating them. This chain's CDR3 is CASSPVPAYNEQFF. The CDR3, as DNA: TGTGCCAGCAGCCCAGTCCCTGCCTACAATGAGCAGTTCTTC.

The J gene is TRBJ2-2, the V gene TRBV5-1, with 7 bases aligning to TRBD2. V was clipped by 1 base and J by 7 bases; unmatched bases: 4. Germline-derived CDR1 and CDR2 are SGHRS and YFSETQ. This CDR3 contains 14 residues. The CDR3 sequence: CASSLFAGDGELFF. CDR3 in DNA: TGCGCCAGCAGCTTGTTCGCGGGGGACGGGGAGCTGTTTTTT.

This clonotype was counted ten times or more. The chain joins TRBV29-1 to TRBJ2-3; 10 bases agree with TRBD2. With V trimmed by 4 bases and J by 6 bases, 10 bases remained unmatched. Germline V gene lookup returns CDR1 SQVTM and CDR2 ANQGSEA. There are 15 residues in the CDR3. CDR3 coding DNA: TGCAGCGTTGGCCCGAGCGGGAGGGCAGGGGATACGCAGTATTTT. Encoded protein: CSVGPSGRAGDTQYF.

This clonotype was seen at least ten times. The chain combines TRBV29-1 with TRBJ1-3; D uncertain. CDR1 and CDR2 (germline): SQVTM, ANQGSEA. The length of the CDR3 is 14 residues. The V gene lost 4 bases and the J gene lost 2 bases, with 12 bases spanning the gap. CDR3 in amino acids: CSVVEATTGNTIYF. CDR3 coding DNA: TGCAGCGTTGTGGAGGCCACAACTGGAAACACCATATATTTT.

Ten or more counts support this clonotype. The chain recombines TRBV6-2 or TRBV6-3 with TRBJ2-5, with a weak D call TRBD1 (6 bases). Germline V gives CDR1 MNHEY, CDR2 SVGEGT. CDR3 length: 13 amino acids. V was clipped by 6 bases and J by 1 base, with 9 bases between them. CDR3 in DNA: TGTGCCAGCAGCCGGACAGTCCAAGAGACCCAGTACTTC. Translating gives CASSRTVQETQYF.

This clonotype is categorized as large. The V gene is TRBV9, the J gene TRBJ2-1; 9 nucleotides line up with TRBD2. The CDR3 is 15 amino acids. V lost 3 bases and J lost 0; bases outside the gene matches: 1. In germline, CDR1 is SGDLS, CDR2 YYNGEE. The CDR3 DNA is TGTGCCAGCAGCGCTAGCGGGATCTCCTACAATGAGCAGTTCTTC. Protein sequence: CASSASGISYNEQFF. Looking up the rest from reference TRBV9 and TRBJ2-1 gives the full variable domain: DSGVTQTPKHLITATGQRVTLRCSPRSGDLSVYWYQQSLDQGLQFLIQYYNGEERAKGNILERFSAQQFPDLHSELNLSSLELGDSALYFCASSASGISYNEQFFGPGTRLTVL.

Only a few counts were recorded for this clonotype. The rearrangement uses TRBV5-4 and TRBJ2-2; D gene uncertain. With 4 bases removed from V and 3 bases from J, the gap between germline ends came to 10 bases. Germline CDR1 reads SGHNT; CDR2 reads YYREEE (reference sequence). The CDR3 is 14 residues long. The CDR3 DNA follows: TGTGCCAGCAGCCTCGGTGGGGACACCGGGGAGCTGTTTTTT. Translated, it gives CASSLGGDTGELFF.

Ten or more counts support this clonotype. DNA for the CDR3: TGTGCCAGCAACCCGTCCGGAGGGAAGGGGACCGTGAACACCGGGGAGCTGTTTTTT. Translating gives CASNPSGGKGTVNTGELFF. The chain combines TRBV6-6 with TRBJ2-2, with D possibly being TRBD2 (6 bases). The CDR3 contains 19 residues. CDR1 is MNHNY and CDR2 is SVGAGI in the germline V gene (reference sequence). V was shortened by 7 bases and J by 1 base, with 25 bases between the two germline ends.

In its sample, this clonotype was seen many times. The rearrangement links TRBV15 to TRBJ1-5, with D possibly matching TRBD1 (5 bases). Trimming pared 0 bases from V and 3 bases from J, leaving 18 bases between. CDR3 size: 18 residues. The germline V gene has CDR1 LNHNV and CDR2 YYDKDF (reference sequence). CDR3 residues: CATSRDLVGRDYNQPQHF. DNA of the CDR3: TGTGCCACCAGCAGAGATCTGGTGGGAAGGGACTACAATCAGCCCCAGCATTTT.

The chain is built from TRBV5-4 and TRBJ2-7; 9 nucleotides match TRBD2. The length of the CDR3 is 15 residues. The germline CDR1 and CDR2 sequences are SGHNT and YYREEE (reference sequence). V trimming: 0 bases; J trimming: 0 bases; junction bases outside the gene matches: 1. The CDR3 DNA follows: TGTGCCAGCAGCTTGGGACTAGCGGCCTCCTACGAGCAGTACTTC. Translation: CASSLGLAASYEQYF.

The V gene is TRBV7-9, the J gene TRBJ2-1; TRBD1 matches at 9 bases. The junction had 8 bases not matched to a gene; V was cut back by 1 base and J by 7 bases. Germline CDR1 SEHNR, CDR2 FQNEAQ (reference sequence). CDR3 size: 16 residues. This CDR3 is CASSLGTGVSLNEQFF. For the CDR3, the DNA is TGTGCCAGCAGCTTAGGGACAGGGGTATCGTTGAATGAGCAGTTCTTC.

Ten or more counts support this clonotype. The chain is built from TRBV12-5 and TRBJ2-1, with D possibly TRBD2 on 6 matching bases. The CDR3 sequence is 15 residues long. Germline V lookup: CDR1 LGHNT, CDR2 FRNRAP. V lost 7 bases and J lost 1, with 14 bases in between. Written as DNA, the CDR3 is TGTGCTAGTGCGCCGGGACTCCTGTCCTACAATGAGCAGTTCTTC. Protein sequence: CASAPGLLSYNEQFF.

The V call is TRBV5-8, the J call TRBJ2-7; D remains unclear. V was shortened by 7 bases and J by 5 bases, with 10 bases between the two germline ends. Per the germline V gene, CDR1 is SGHTS and CDR2 is YDEGEE. This CDR3 contains 11 residues. Here the CDR3 reads CASVQLDEQYF. CDR3 in DNA: TGTGCCAGCGTGCAGTTGGACGAGCAGTACTTC.

As to this clonotype: A read error is likely, as this CDR3 ends without the conserved phenylalanine or tryptophan. Because the CDR3's place on the DNA is in doubt, the DNA is left out and the CDR3 is given as listed by TCRdb. The gene calls are TRBV6-1 and TRBJ2-6; TRBD2, the table's D call, lacks a check against the DNA. The CDR3 totals 8 residues, both ends included. Germline loops: CDR1 MNHNS, CDR2 SASEGT. The CDR3 protein is CASRSGGD.

Many counts were recorded for this clonotype. The chain couples TRBV5-1 to TRBJ2-3; TRBD2 matches 7 bases. The germline gives CDR1 SGHRS, CDR2 YFSETQ. This CDR3 contains 14 residues. Trimming cost V 4 bases and J 2 bases; bases outside gene matches: 4. Here the CDR3 DNA reads TGCGCCAGCAGCGGGGGGGGTTACACAGATACGCAGTATTTT. Encoded protein: CASSGGGYTDTQYF. Supplemented by reference TRBV5-1 and TRBJ2-3, the full variable domain reads KAGVTQTPRYLIKTRGQQVTLSCSPISGHRSVSWYQQTPGQGLQFLFEYFSETQRNKGNFPGRFSGRQFSNSRSEMNVSTLELGDSALYLCASSGGGYTDTQYFGPGTRLTVL.

This clonotype was recorded many times. The chain combines TRBV3-1 with TRBJ1-3, with 7 bases matching TRBD1. CDR1 and CDR2 from the germline V gene are LGHDT and YNNKEL (reference sequence). This CDR3 contains 15 residues. J was trimmed by 4 bases and V by 5 bases; bases with no gene match: 8. CDR3 DNA sequence: TGTGCCAGCAGCACATCCAGGGGGACGGGAAACACCATATATTTT. It yields the protein CASSTSRGTGNTIYF. The full variable domain, with the rest looked up from reference TRBV3-1 and TRBJ1-3, is DTAVSQTPKYLVTQMGNDKSIKCEQNLGHDTMYWYKQDSKKFLKIMFSYNNKELIINETVPNRFSPKSPDKAHLNLHINSLELGDSAVYFCASSTSRGTGNTIYFGEGSWLTVV.

V usage is TRBV7-3 and J usage is TRBJ2-1, with D maybe TRBD2 (5 bases). The CDR3 covers 13 residues. V gave up 6 bases and J gave up 5 bases, with 11 bases separating them. The germline CDR1 and CDR2 sequences are SGHTA and FQGTGA. Here the CDR3 reads CASRLGPNNEQFF. CDR3 sequence (DNA): TGTGCCAGCAGACTAGGGCCAAACAATGAGCAGTTCTTC.

This clonotype was seen a few times. A read error may be the cause here, since a much bigger clone is one base away. The chain uses TRBV6-2 or TRBV6-3 and TRBJ2-3, with 8 bases lining up with TRBD2. Per germline, CDR1 MNHEY and CDR2 SVGEGT. CDR3 length: 14 residues. V shed 8 bases, J shed 2 bases, and the junction held 6 bases outside the gene matches. The DNA of the CDR3 is TGTGCCAGCTCGCGAGCGGGAGTCACAGATACGCAGTATTTT. Translated: CASSRAGVTDTQYF.

The rearrangement uses TRBV29-1 and TRBJ1-4; 7 nucleotides line up with TRBD1. The germline V gene encodes CDR1 SQVTM and CDR2 ANQGSEA. V lost 4 bases, J lost 2 bases, and 7 bases stayed unmatched. CDR3 length: 15 residues. The CDR3, as DNA: TGCAGCGTTGGAGGGGGCGAGTTGACTAATGAAAAACTGTTTTTT. Residues: CSVGGGELTNEKLFF.

This rearrangement joins TRBV7-8 to TRBJ2-7; TRBD2 aligns across 13 bases. Germline assignment: CDR1 SGHVS and CDR2 FQNEAQ. The CDR3 is 13 amino acids. The V segment lost 9 bases and the J segment 4 bases; nucleotides outside the gene matches: 3. CDR3 sequence reads: CASSTSGRYEQYF. In nucleotides, the CDR3 is TGTGCCAGTTCGACTAGCGGGAGGTACGAGCAGTACTTC.

This clonotype came up many times. The rearrangement joins TRBV10-1 to TRBJ2-3; 9 positions match TRBD2. CDR1 and CDR2 from the germline V gene are WNHNN and SYGVQD (reference sequence). The J segment lost 2 bases and the V segment lost 3 bases, leaving 6 bases of the junction unmatched. The CDR3 has 16 amino acids. DNA for the CDR3: TGCGCCAGCAGTGATTTGACTAGCGGCCTCACAGATACGCAGTATTTT. Amino acids: CASSDLTSGLTDTQYF.

The chain is built from TRBV9 and TRBJ1-2; a possible D gene is TRBD1 (6 bases). The CDR3 contains 15 residues. Germline CDR1 SGDLS, CDR2 YYNGEE. The V and J ends lost 0 bases and 3 bases respectively, with 12 bases between them. The DNA for the CDR3 is TGTGCCAGCAGCGTAGATCCGGGGGCAGACTATGGCTACACCTTC. It encodes CASSVDPGADYGYTF.